The 18 T cell receptor beta chains below come from one sample, sequenced in a study of a mutant IDH1 vaccine in newly diagnosed glioma. As to time point: week 23, last vaccination. Topical imiquimod accompanied each vaccine dose, which consisted of 300 ug of mutant IDH1 20-mer peptide. Only in-frame clones appear in the TCRdb table, and some are missing; sequencing was by immunoSEQ multiplex PCR. This repertoire shows approximately 41,000 clones, 81% found once; its top ten account for just over 5%. Their recognized antigens are unknown. Sequencing used PBMCs, obtained from a glioma patient whose treatment included an IDH1 peptide vaccine. The receptors shown here come from a man aged 40-50 years with glioma.

The genes are TRBV19 and TRBJ2-5; 7 positions agree with TRBD1. Losses at the gene ends were 5 bases for V and 1 base for J; bases not matched to a gene: 7. Germline assignment: CDR1 LNHDA and CDR2 SQIVND (reference sequence). This CDR3 has 15 residues. The CDR3: CASSPWTGPQETQYF. As DNA, the CDR3 is TGTGCCAGTAGTCCCTGGACAGGTCCCCAAGAGACCCAGTACTTC.

The gene calls are TRBV7-8 and TRBJ2-7, with 11 bases that match TRBD1. The germline V gene has CDR1 SGHVS and CDR2 FQNEAQ. The CDR3 is made up of 14 amino acids. V shed 5 bases and J 7 bases; nucleotides not matched to a gene: 7. CDR3 region: CASSPWTGGEEQYF. CDR3 DNA: TGTGCCAGCAGCCCCTGGACAGGGGGCGAGGAGCAGTACTTC.

The chain links TRBV7-9 to TRBJ1-2; a weak D match, TRBD1 (6 bases). The CDR3 spans 16 residues. Germline lookup yields CDR1 SEHNR and CDR2 FQNEAQ (reference sequence). V was pared by 3 bases and J by 5 bases, with 19 bases between. The CDR3 spells CASSLGGTRRMYGYTF. Here the CDR3 DNA reads TGTGCCAGCAGCTTGGGGGGGACACGACGGATGTATGGCTACACCTTC.

Here the CDR3 reads CSVEALDEQYF. CDR3 nucleotide sequence: TGCAGCGTTGAGGCTTTGGACGAGCAGTACTTC. The genes are TRBV29-1 and TRBJ2-7; D is unresolved. Germline loops: CDR1 SQVTM, CDR2 ANQGSEA. The CDR3 has 11 amino acids. Between the trimmed V and J ends, which lost 3 bases and 5 bases, there was a span of 8 bases.

The chain employs TRBV7-6 and TRBJ1-4, with a possible D match to TRBD1 (6 bases). The CDR3 has 14 amino acids. The V gene's germline CDR1 is SGHVS and CDR2 FNYEAQ. Between the trimmed V and J ends, which lost 5 bases and 4 bases, there was a span of 11 bases. The CDR3, as DNA: TGTGCCAGCAGCGTCCGGGACATTAATGAAAAACTGTTTTTT. It specifies CASSVRDINEKLFF. Drawing the rest from reference TRBV7-6 and TRBJ1-4, the complete variable domain is GAGVSQSPRYKVTKRGQDVALRCDPISGHVSLYWYRQALGQGPEFLTYFNYEAQQDKSGLPNDRFSAERPEGSISTLTIQRTEQRDSAMYRCASSVRDINEKLFFGSGTQLSVL.

The chain couples TRBV7-2 to TRBJ2-7; 7 bases map to TRBD1. CDR1 is SGHTA, CDR2 FQGNSA, per germline. The CDR3 loop spans 13 amino acids. Unmatched junction bases numbered 5, after V lost 5 bases and J lost 4 bases. CDR3 amino acids: CASSPKGQYEQYF. In nucleotides, the CDR3 is TGTGCCAGCAGCCCAAAGGGACAGTACGAGCAGTACTTC.

The chain carries TRBV5-4 and TRBJ2-5; tentatively, D is TRBD2 (6 bases). V was cut by 4 bases and J by 2 bases, with 12 bases left in between. Germline assignment: CDR1 SGHNT and CDR2 YYREEE (reference sequence). CDR3 length: 14 amino acids. In nucleotides, the CDR3 is TGTGCCAGCAGCCCGGAGGGACGACAAGAGACCCAGTACTTC. This encodes CASSPEGRQETQYF.

This clone was recorded only once. V and J are TRBV6-4 and TRBJ1-6; 7 bases are shared with TRBD1. The V and J ends lost 2 bases and 8 bases, in that order; junction bases with no gene match: 6. This CDR3 contains 15 residues. The V gene's germline CDR1 is MRHNA and CDR2 SNTAGT. CDR3 DNA: TGTGCCAGCAGTGACGGAGCAGGGGGGGATTCACCCCTCCACTTT. It is translated as CASSDGAGGDSPLHF.

This chain links TRBV5-4 with TRBJ1-6; no clear D. In germline, CDR1 is SGHNT, CDR2 YYREEE (reference sequence). Trimming took 0 bases from V and 7 from J, leaving 11 bases between them. The CDR3 extends over 15 amino acids. The DNA of the CDR3 is TGTGCCAGCAGCTTGGATATAGGATACAATTCACCCCTCCACTTT. Protein: CASSLDIGYNSPLHF.

The rearrangement joins TRBV10-3 to TRBJ2-6; D unresolved. Trimming cost V 0 bases and J 2 bases, with 5 bases left between them. Germline CDR1 reads ENHRY; CDR2 reads SYGVKD. The CDR3 consists of 15 residues. In DNA form, the CDR3 reads TGTGCCATCAGTGAGTCAGGGACTGGGGCCAACGTCCTGACTTTC. Protein product: CAISESGTGANVLTF.

V and J are TRBV19 and TRBJ1-1, with 8 bases lining up with TRBD1. V was clipped by 3 bases and J by 7 bases; unmatched bases: 16. The CDR3 spans 17 residues. Germline assignment: CDR1 LNHDA and CDR2 SQIVND (reference sequence). CDR3 region: CASSIIRSNRGGIEAFF. In DNA form, the CDR3 reads TGTGCCAGTAGTATTATTAGGAGTAACAGGGGGGGAATTGAAGCTTTCTTT.

This chain uses TRBV9 with TRBJ2-1; D is unclear. The CDR3 consists of 15 residues. CDR1 and CDR2 from the germline V gene are SGDLS and YYNGEE. Deletions cut 2 bases from V and 0 bases from J, with 9 bases between. The CDR3 sequence is CASSVDPSSYNEQFF. DNA of the CDR3: TGTGCCAGCAGCGTCGACCCGAGCTCCTACAATGAGCAGTTCTTC.

The CDR3 nucleotides read TGTGCCAGCAGCTTAGATAGTCCTGGGAATGAGCAGTTCTTC. This encodes CASSLDSPGNEQFF. The chain couples TRBV7-2 to TRBJ2-1; D is undetermined. Germline loops: CDR1 SGHTA, CDR2 FQGNSA. Trimming took 1 base from V and 7 from J, leaving 11 bases between them. This CDR3 comprises 14 residues. Looking up the rest from reference TRBV7-2 and TRBJ2-1 gives the full variable domain: GAGVSQSPSNKVTEKGKDVELRCDPISGHTALYWYRQSLGQGLEFLIYFQGNSAPDKSGLPSDRFSAERTGGSVSTLTIQRTQQEDSAVYLCASSLDSPGNEQFFGPGTRLTVL.

The chain uses TRBV9 and TRBJ1-1; 9 positions match TRBD1. CDR1 is SGDLS, CDR2 YYNGEE, per germline. The CDR3 sequence is 16 residues long. Losses at the gene ends were 0 bases for V and 5 bases for J; bases not matched to a gene: 8. The chain's CDR3 is CASSVEDRGDQTEAFF. The DNA for the CDR3 is TGTGCCAGCAGCGTAGAGGACAGGGGTGATCAGACTGAAGCTTTCTTT.

This chain connects TRBV5-6 to TRBJ2-3; 16 nucleotides align to TRBD2. Germline-derived CDR1 and CDR2 are SGHDT and YYEEEE. The CDR3 has 18 residues. V lost 1 base, J lost 5 bases, and 7 bases stayed unmatched. CDR3 in DNA: TGTGCCAGCAGCTTGAAGGGACTAGCGGGGGGGCGTGGAGATACGCAGTATTTT. Translating it yields CASSLKGLAGGRGDTQYF. Full variable domain (remainder filled in from reference TRBV5-6 and TRBJ2-3): DAGVTQSPTHLIKTRGQQVTLRCSPKSGHDTVSWYQQALGQGPQFIFQYYEEEERQRGNFPDRFSGHQFPNYSSELNVNALLLGDSALYLCASSLKGLAGGRGDTQYFGPGTRLTVL.

V and J are TRBV5-8 and TRBJ1-5, with D hard to call. The CDR3 sequence is 13 residues long. From germline, CDR1 is SGHTS and CDR2 YDEGEE. V gave up 5 bases and J gave up 0 bases, with 6 bases separating them. CDR3 nucleotides: TGTGCCAGCAGGGTGTATAGCAATCAGCCCCAGCATTTT. This codes for CASRVYSNQPQHF.

The V and J genes are TRBV2 and TRBJ2-3; TRBD1 agrees at 7 bases. The CDR3 is 15 residues long. V lost 1 base to trimming and J lost 7 bases; unmatched junction nucleotides: 8. The germline CDR1 and CDR2 sequences are SNHLY and FYNNEI. The CDR3 DNA sequence: TGTGCCAGCAGTGAAGGGGACAGCTTCTTATATACGCAGTATTTT. The encoded protein is CASSEGDSFLYTQYF.

The genes are TRBV28 and TRBJ2-2, with TRBD1 matching over 9 bases. Looked up from germline, CDR1 is MDHEN and CDR2 is SYDVKM. The CDR3 is 14 amino acids. With 2 bases clipped from V and 10 bases from J, the junction kept 5 bases outside the gene matches. The CDR3 region has the DNA TGTGCCAGCAGTTTAGGAGGACAGGGGCAGGAGCTGTTTTTT. This gives the protein CASSLGGQGQELFF.